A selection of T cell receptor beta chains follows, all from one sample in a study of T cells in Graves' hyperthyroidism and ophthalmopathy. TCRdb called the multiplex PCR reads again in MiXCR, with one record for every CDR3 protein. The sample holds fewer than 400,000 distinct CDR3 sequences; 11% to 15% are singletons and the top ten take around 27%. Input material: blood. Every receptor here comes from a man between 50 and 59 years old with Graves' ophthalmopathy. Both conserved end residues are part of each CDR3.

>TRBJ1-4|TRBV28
CASSFGVKESTNEKLFF
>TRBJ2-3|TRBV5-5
CASSLLTSWADTQYF
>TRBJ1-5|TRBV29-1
CSASWGVGQPQHF
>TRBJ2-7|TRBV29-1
CSVPGQGGRRDEQYF
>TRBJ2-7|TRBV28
CASSFDFSYEQYF
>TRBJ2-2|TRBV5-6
CASGFPGAGELFF
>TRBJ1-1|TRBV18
CASSGGQNTEAFF
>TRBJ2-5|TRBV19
CASRESGAGETQYF
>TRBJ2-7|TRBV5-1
CASRPDSGWAYEQYF
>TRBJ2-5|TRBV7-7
CASSLLGLAVSQETQYF
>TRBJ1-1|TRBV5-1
CASSSGTGYTEAFF
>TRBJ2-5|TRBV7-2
CASSLQGGGTQYF
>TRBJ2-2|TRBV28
CASSLVRGNTGELFF
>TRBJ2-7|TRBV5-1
CASTPAYEQYF
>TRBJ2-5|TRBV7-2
CASSSGLSRETQYF
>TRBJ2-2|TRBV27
CASSLDAIRGGLFF
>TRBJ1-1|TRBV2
CASRRDRAETEAFF
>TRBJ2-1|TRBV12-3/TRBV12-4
CASRYRGGNEQFF
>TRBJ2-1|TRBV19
CASSVLVAPYNEQFF
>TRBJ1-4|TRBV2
CAISIGDRAEKLFF
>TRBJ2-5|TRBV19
CASSIYAGRGQETQYF
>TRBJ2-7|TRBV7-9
CASSLVLAGAEQYF
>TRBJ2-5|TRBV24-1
CATSESSGRPGQETQYF
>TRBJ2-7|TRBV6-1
CASRLAGGSTSEQYF
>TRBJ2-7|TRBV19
CASSGGAHEQYF
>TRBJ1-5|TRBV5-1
CASSVGQGDQPQHF
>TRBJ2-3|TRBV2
CASSEAGSATQYF
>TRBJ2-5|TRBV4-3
CASSIAGTTGETQYF
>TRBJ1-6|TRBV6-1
CASMAVEALHF
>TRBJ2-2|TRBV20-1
CSAIGLASGTGELFF
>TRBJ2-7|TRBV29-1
CSAGGDRVPYEQYF
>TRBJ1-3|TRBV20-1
CSARDGNTIYF
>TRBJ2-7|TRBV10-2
CASSEGGRVYEQYF
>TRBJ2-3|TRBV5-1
CASSPDREGADTQYF
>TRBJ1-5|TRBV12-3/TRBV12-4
CASRSRGIGSNQPQHF
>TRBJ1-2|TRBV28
CASSLLTAGYTF
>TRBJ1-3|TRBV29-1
CSVEGQISGNTIYF
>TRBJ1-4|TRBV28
CASSVTGGDEKLFF
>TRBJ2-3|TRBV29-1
CSVRTSGRVTDTQYF
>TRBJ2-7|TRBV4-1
CASSQDLWVTSYEQYF